The 27 T cell receptor beta chains listed next were all sequenced from one sample in a study of blood T cell repertoires in COVID-19. Method: immunoSEQ multiplex PCR; TCRdb's copy keeps in-frame clones and lacks some. The sample consists of fewer than 200,000 clones, more than 70% of them appearing once. Material for sequencing was peripheral blood. The receptor set was obtained from a man in his forties with active or convalescent COVID-19.

The chain combines TRBV7-9 with TRBJ1-4; the D is unclear. The germline V gene encodes CDR1 SEHNR and CDR2 FQNEAQ (reference sequence). The CDR3 covers 15 residues. The ends were cut back, 5 bases at V and 3 bases at J, with 13 bases in the middle. The CDR3 nucleotides are TGTGCCAGCAGCCCATACGGAGGACCTAATGAAAAACTGTTTTTT. This gives the protein CASSPYGGPNEKLFF.

The V gene is TRBV14, the J gene TRBJ2-7; TRBD2 agrees at 10 bases. The V gene's germline CDR1 is SGHDN and CDR2 FVKESK. With 0 bases clipped from V and 4 bases from J, the junction kept 6 bases outside the gene matches. This CDR3 is built from 16 residues. The CDR3 region is CASSQEWTSGTYEQYF. The CDR3 DNA is TGTGCCAGCAGCCAAGAATGGACTAGCGGTACTTACGAGCAGTACTTC. Full variable domain (outside the CDR3, taken from reference TRBV14 and TRBJ2-7): EAGVTQFPSHSVIEKGQTVTLRCDPISGHDNLYWYRRVMGKEIKFLLHFVKESKQDESGMPNNRFLAERTGGTYSTLKVQPAELEDSGVYFCASSQEWTSGTYEQYFGPGTRLTVT.

This clone was seen a few times. J is TRBJ2-3 and V is TRBV20-1; 10 bases map to TRBD2. This CDR3 spans 16 amino acids. With 3 bases clipped from V and 6 bases from J, the junction kept 12 bases outside the gene matches. CDR1 and CDR2 from the germline V gene are DFQATT and SNEGSKA (reference sequence). The CDR3 region has the DNA TGCAGTGCTAGTGCCCCCCAGCGGGAGGGTGAGGATACGCAGTATTTT. Its protein product is CSASAPQREGEDTQYF.

The chain uses TRBV18 and TRBJ1-4; D gene unclear. This CDR3 contains 14 residues. Germline V gives CDR1 KGHSH, CDR2 LQKENI. Trimming pared 7 bases from V and 7 bases from J, leaving 16 bases between. The CDR3 nucleotides read TGTGCCAGCTACGACGGAGGCGTGGGTGAAAAACTGTTTTTT. Amino acid sequence: CASYDGGVGEKLFF.

V is TRBV6-5 and J is TRBJ1-6; D perhaps matches TRBD1 (5 bases). The germline gives CDR1 MNHEY, CDR2 SVGAGI. V lost 7 bases, J lost 5 bases, and 15 bases lay in between. CDR3 length: 15 amino acids. The CDR3 loop is CASIGAGTNNSPLHF. DNA for the CDR3: TGTGCCAGCATCGGCGCCGGGACTAATAATTCACCCCTCCACTTT.

The rearrangement links TRBV5-1 to TRBJ2-5; 9 bases map to TRBD2. CDR1 and CDR2 from the germline V gene are SGHRS and YFSETQ. This CDR3 is built from 17 residues. The ends lost 3 bases at V and 6 bases at J; junction bases unmatched: 15. CDR3 sequence (DNA): TGCGCCAGCAGCTATACAGTAGCGGGGGACCTTCGTCAGACCCAGTACTTC. As protein: CASSYTVAGDLRQTQYF.

V usage is TRBV2 and J usage is TRBJ2-4; D remains ambiguous. V lost 7 bases and J 6 bases, leaving 19 bases between the germline ends. The CDR3 covers 15 residues. The germline V gene encodes CDR1 SNHLY and CDR2 FYNNEI. CDR3 bases: TGTGCCAGCATCAAAGACAACGGATTACTAAACATTCAGTACTTC. It is translated as CASIKDNGLLNIQYF.

The genes are TRBV7-2 and TRBJ1-2, with 8 nucleotides matching TRBD1. CDR3 length: 14 amino acids. Germline V gene lookup returns CDR1 SGHTA and CDR2 FQGNSA. V was pared by 5 bases and J by 5 bases, with 7 bases of the junction left unmatched. CDR3 protein: CASSPWTGIYGYTF. Written as DNA, the CDR3 is TGTGCCAGCAGCCCCTGGACAGGGATTTATGGCTACACCTTC.

This chain uses TRBV27 with TRBJ1-1; D may be TRBD1 (6 bases). Germline V CDR1 and CDR2: MNHEY, SMNVEV (reference sequence). The CDR3 is made up of 13 amino acids. V was trimmed by 5 bases and J by 4 bases, leaving 11 bases between them. The CDR3 region is CASSPTGSTEAFF. The CDR3, as DNA: TGTGCCAGCAGTCCCACAGGGTCCACTGAAGCTTTCTTT.

This sequence joins TRBV30 and TRBJ1-1; tentative D call: TRBD1 (6 bases). Trimming left V 5 bases short and J 6 bases short, with 13 bases between. Germline CDR1 GTSNPN, CDR2 SVGIG (reference sequence). CDR3 size: 12 residues. This CDR3 reads CAWGDRYAEAFF. The CDR3 nucleotides read TGTGCCTGGGGAGACAGGTACGCTGAAGCTTTCTTT. Supplemented by reference TRBV30 and TRBJ1-1, the full variable domain reads SQTIHQWPATLVQPVGSPLSLECTVEGTSNPNLYWYRQAAGRGLQLLFYSVGIGQISSEVPQNLSASRPQDRQFILSSKKLLLSDSGFYLCAWGDRYAEAFFGQGTRLTVV.

The gene calls are TRBV7-9 and TRBJ2-7; D is ambiguous. With 5 bases removed from V and 7 bases from J, the gap between germline ends came to 15 bases. The CDR3 runs 13 residues. Germline V gene lookup returns CDR1 SEHNR and CDR2 FQNEAQ (reference sequence). The CDR3 here is CASSLRGVGEQYF. In DNA, the CDR3 is TGTGCCAGCAGCCTCCGTGGAGTCGGTGAGCAGTACTTC.

The chain has TRBV2 and TRBJ1-6; D might be TRBD1 (6 bases). Germline lookup yields CDR1 SNHLY and CDR2 FYNNEI. V was cut by 4 bases and J by 1 base, with 14 bases left in between. The CDR3 runs 17 residues. The CDR3 DNA reads as TGTGCCAGCAGTGTACCCCTACAGGGTTCCTATAATTCACCCCTCCACTTT. Translated: CASSVPLQGSYNSPLHF.

V and J are TRBV29-1 and TRBJ1-2, with D unclear. This CDR3 has 13 amino acids. V lost 1 base, J lost 5 bases, and 11 bases lay in between. From germline, CDR1 is SQVTM and CDR2 ANQGSEA. CDR3 sequence reads: CSVEGGETYGYTF. DNA for the CDR3: TGCAGCGTTGAAGGGGGAGAAACTTATGGCTACACCTTC.

This chain uses TRBV4-3 with TRBJ1-1; the D is unclear. The V and J ends lost 1 base and 5 bases respectively, with 14 bases between them. This CDR3 is 15 amino acids long. Germline-derived CDR1 and CDR2 are LGHNA and YSLEER. CDR3 coding DNA: TGCGCCAGCAGCCAAGTCTCGGGGTTGGGAACTGAAGCTTTCTTT. It specifies CASSQVSGLGTEAFF.

The chain joins TRBV7-8 to TRBJ1-2; D is unclear. This CDR3 comprises 14 residues. CDR1 and CDR2 (germline): SGHVS, FQNEAQ. Deletions cut 0 bases from V and 2 bases from J, with 7 bases between. CDR3 in amino acids: CASSLAHRNYGYTF. CDR3 nucleotide sequence: TGTGCCAGCAGCTTAGCTCACAGAAACTATGGCTACACCTTC.

This chain joins TRBV12-5 and TRBJ2-2; 8 positions agree with TRBD2. The CDR3 has 16 residues. Germline lookup yields CDR1 LGHNT and CDR2 FRNRAP. V shed 0 bases and J 4 bases; nucleotides not matched to a gene: 4. DNA of the CDR3: TGTGCTAGTGGTTTGGTGCGGGGGGCCTCCACCGGGGAGCTGTTTTTT. As protein: CASGLVRGASTGELFF.

The chain links TRBV5-1 to TRBJ2-3; TRBD2 matches 8 bases. CDR3 length: 16 amino acids. The germline CDR1 and CDR2 sequences are SGHRS and YFSETQ. V shed 5 bases, J shed 0 bases, and the junction held 8 bases outside the gene matches. CDR3 sequence reads: CASSYSLAGSTDTQYF. The CDR3 DNA reads TGCGCCAGCAGTTATTCTTTAGCGGGAAGCACAGATACGCAGTATTTT.

This clone was detected a few times. The gene calls are TRBV19 and TRBJ2-7, with D maybe TRBD1 (5 bases). Germline-derived CDR1 and CDR2 are LNHDA and SQIVND (reference sequence). Between the trimmed V and J ends, which lost 1 base and 1 base, there was a span of 8 bases. The CDR3 is made up of 14 amino acids. The CDR3 coding sequence is TGTGCCAGTAGTATAGGGGGCGCTTCCTACGAGCAGTACTTC. As protein: CASSIGGASYEQYF.

This CDR3 is CASSLAPGFGNEQFF. CDR3 in DNA: TGCGCCAGCAGCTTGGCCCCAGGGTTTGGGAATGAGCAGTTCTTC. The chain employs TRBV5-1 and TRBJ2-1; D may be TRBD1 (5 bases). Trimming cost V 0 bases and J 7 bases, with 14 bases left between them. The germline V gene has CDR1 SGHRS and CDR2 YFSETQ. The CDR3 consists of 15 residues.

CDR3 sequence reads: CASSPGQGLAEAFF. In DNA, the CDR3 is TGCGCCAGCAGCCCGGGACAGGGGCTCGCTGAAGCTTTCTTT. The chain carries TRBV4-1 and TRBJ1-1; TRBD1 agrees at 10 bases. V shed 4 bases and J 6 bases; nucleotides not matched to a gene: 5. The CDR3 is 14 residues long. Germline V CDR1 and CDR2: MGHRA, YSYEKL.

The table lists this clone with a count of one. CDR3 DNA sequence: TGTGCCAGCCGCTCTAGCGGGGTCACCGGGGAGCTGTTTTTT. It specifies CASRSSGVTGELFF. The rearrangement uses TRBV6-5 and TRBJ2-2; TRBD2 aligns across 9 bases. Germline values: CDR1 MNHEY, CDR2 SVGAGI. V lost 8 bases and J lost 4; bases outside the gene matches: 5. This CDR3 contains 14 residues.

The chain carries TRBV7-9 and TRBJ1-6, with a possible D match to TRBD1 (6 bases). The CDR3 extends over 14 amino acids. CDR1 and CDR2 (germline): SEHNR, FQNEAQ (reference sequence). With 5 bases removed from V and 5 bases from J, the gap between germline ends came to 10 bases. In nucleotides, the CDR3 is TGTGCCAGCAGCCTGCCAGGGGATAATTCACCCCTCCACTTT. The encoded protein is CASSLPGDNSPLHF.

The CDR3 DNA is TGCGCCAGCAGCCCTAGGACTAGCTTCACCGGGGAGCTGTTTTTT. It encodes CASSPRTSFTGELFF. This rearrangement joins TRBV4-3 to TRBJ2-2; 8 positions agree with TRBD2. This CDR3 spans 15 amino acids. Trimming at V came to 4 bases and at J to 4 bases, leaving 5 bases not matched to a gene. In germline, CDR1 is LGHNA, CDR2 YSLEER.

CDR3 amino acids: CATQQDDSNTEAFF. The CDR3 bases are TGCGCCACCCAACAGGACGACAGCAACACTGAAGCTTTCTTT. V and J are TRBV5-1 and TRBJ1-1, with a possible D match to TRBD1 (5 bases). CDR3 size: 14 residues. The V end was cut by 9 bases, the J end by 2 bases, with 17 bases between. Germline V gene sequence: CDR1 SGHRS, CDR2 YFSETQ.

The chain links TRBV9 to TRBJ2-1; tentative D call: TRBD1 (5 bases). The V gene lost 4 bases and the J gene lost 7 bases, with 18 bases spanning the gap. The germline CDR1 and CDR2 sequences are SGDLS and YYNGEE. The CDR3 sequence is 15 residues long. CDR3 sequence (DNA): TGTGCCAGCAGCCCCCATTTTGGGGCAGATAATGAGCAGTTCTTC. Encoded protein: CASSPHFGADNEQFF.

The rearrangement links TRBV29-1 to TRBJ2-3, with 8 bases aligning to TRBD2. V lost 6 bases to trimming and J lost 3 bases; unmatched junction nucleotides: 8. Germline CDR1 and CDR2: SQVTM and ANQGSEA. CDR3 length: 14 residues. CDR3 DNA sequence: TGCAGCGTCCTGCGGGGGGACCGAACAGATACGCAGTATTTT. Amino acid sequence: CSVLRGDRTDTQYF.

This chain connects TRBV5-4 to TRBJ1-2, with D maybe TRBD1 (5 bases). The CDR3 covers 15 residues. Between the trimmed V and J ends, which lost 4 bases and 2 bases, there was a span of 15 bases. Per germline, CDR1 SGHNT and CDR2 YYREEE (reference sequence). CDR3 sequence: CASSTRGRGNYGYTF. The CDR3 nucleotides read TGTGCCAGCAGCACCCGAGGGAGGGGCAACTATGGCTACACCTTC.